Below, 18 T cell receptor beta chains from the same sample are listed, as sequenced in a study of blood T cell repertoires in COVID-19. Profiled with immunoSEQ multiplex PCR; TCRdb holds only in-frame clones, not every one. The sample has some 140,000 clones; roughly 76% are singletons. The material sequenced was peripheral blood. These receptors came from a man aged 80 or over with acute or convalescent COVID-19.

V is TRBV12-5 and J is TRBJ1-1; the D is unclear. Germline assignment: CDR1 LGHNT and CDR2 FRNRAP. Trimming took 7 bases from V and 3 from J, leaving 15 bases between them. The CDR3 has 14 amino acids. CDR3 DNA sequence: TGTGCTAGTGCCCCGTTAGGACTAGACACTGAAGCTTTCTTT. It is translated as CASAPLGLDTEAFF.

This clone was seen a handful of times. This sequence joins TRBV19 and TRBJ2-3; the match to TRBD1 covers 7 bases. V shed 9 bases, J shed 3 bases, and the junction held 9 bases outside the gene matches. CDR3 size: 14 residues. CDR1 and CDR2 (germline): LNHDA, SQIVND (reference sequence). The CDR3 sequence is CARPPYRGTDTQYF. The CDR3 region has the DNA TGTGCCAGACCGCCTTACAGGGGTACAGATACGCAGTATTTT.

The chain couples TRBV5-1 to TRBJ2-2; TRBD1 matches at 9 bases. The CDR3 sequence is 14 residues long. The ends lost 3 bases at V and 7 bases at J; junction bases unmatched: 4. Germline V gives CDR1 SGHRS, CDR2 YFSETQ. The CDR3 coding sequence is TGCGCCAGCAGCTGGGGGACAGGGCGCGGGGAGCTGTTTTTT. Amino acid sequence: CASSWGTGRGELFF. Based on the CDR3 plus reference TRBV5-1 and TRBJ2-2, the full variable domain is KAGVTQTPRYLIKTRGQQVTLSCSPISGHRSVSWYQQTPGQGLQFLFEYFSETQRNKGNFPGRFSGRQFSNSRSEMNVSTLELGDSALYLCASSWGTGRGELFFGEGSRLTVL.

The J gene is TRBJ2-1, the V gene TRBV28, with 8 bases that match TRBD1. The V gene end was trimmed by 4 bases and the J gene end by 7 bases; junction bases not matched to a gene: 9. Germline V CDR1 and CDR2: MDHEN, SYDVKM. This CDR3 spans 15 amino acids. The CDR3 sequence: CASSYGSRGRNEQFF. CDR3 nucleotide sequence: TGTGCCAGCAGTTACGGAAGCAGGGGGCGGAATGAGCAGTTCTTC.

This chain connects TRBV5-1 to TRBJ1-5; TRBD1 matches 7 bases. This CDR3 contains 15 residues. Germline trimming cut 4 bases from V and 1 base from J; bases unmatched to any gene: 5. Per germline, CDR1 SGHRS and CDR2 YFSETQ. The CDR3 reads CASSPGDRSNQPQHF. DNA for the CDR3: TGCGCCAGCAGCCCAGGGGACAGAAGCAATCAGCCCCAGCATTTT.

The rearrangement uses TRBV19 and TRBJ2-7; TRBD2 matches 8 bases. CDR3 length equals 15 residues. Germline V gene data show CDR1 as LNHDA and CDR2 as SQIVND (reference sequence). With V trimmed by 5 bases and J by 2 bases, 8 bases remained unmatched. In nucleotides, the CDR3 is TGTGCCAGTAGTCCGCCGGGGGGGTCTCCCTACGAGCAGTACTTC. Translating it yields CASSPPGGSPYEQYF.

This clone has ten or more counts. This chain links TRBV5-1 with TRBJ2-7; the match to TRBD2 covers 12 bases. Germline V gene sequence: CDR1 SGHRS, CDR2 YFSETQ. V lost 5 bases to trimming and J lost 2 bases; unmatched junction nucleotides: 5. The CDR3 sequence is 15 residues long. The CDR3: CASRFGLAGTYEQYF. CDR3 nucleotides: TGCGCCAGCAGATTCGGACTAGCGGGGACCTACGAGCAGTACTTC.

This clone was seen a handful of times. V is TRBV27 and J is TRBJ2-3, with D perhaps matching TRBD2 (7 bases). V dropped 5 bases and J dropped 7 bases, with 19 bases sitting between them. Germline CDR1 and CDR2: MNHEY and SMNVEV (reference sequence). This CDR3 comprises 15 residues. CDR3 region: CASSPAGALRNTQYF. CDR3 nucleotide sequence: TGTGCCAGCAGTCCGGCGGGGGCCCTCAGAAATACGCAGTATTTT.

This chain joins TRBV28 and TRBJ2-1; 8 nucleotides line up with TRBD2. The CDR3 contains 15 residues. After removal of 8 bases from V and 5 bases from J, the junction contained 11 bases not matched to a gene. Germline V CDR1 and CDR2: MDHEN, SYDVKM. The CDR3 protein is CASETTGGPDNEQFF. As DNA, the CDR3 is TGTGCCAGCGAAACCACGGGGGGGCCGGACAATGAGCAGTTCTTC.

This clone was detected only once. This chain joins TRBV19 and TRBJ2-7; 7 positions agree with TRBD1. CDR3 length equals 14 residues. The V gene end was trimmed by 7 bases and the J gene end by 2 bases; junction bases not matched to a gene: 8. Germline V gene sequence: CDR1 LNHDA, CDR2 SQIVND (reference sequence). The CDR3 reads CASTETGTAYEQYF. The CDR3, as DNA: TGTGCCAGTACAGAGACCGGGACAGCCTACGAGCAGTACTTC.

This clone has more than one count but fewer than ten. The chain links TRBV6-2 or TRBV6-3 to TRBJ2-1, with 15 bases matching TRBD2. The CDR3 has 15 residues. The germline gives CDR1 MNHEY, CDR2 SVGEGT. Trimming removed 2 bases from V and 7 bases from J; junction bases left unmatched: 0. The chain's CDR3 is CASSYGTSGGNEQFF. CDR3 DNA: TGTGCCAGCAGTTACGGGACTAGCGGGGGGAATGAGCAGTTCTTC.

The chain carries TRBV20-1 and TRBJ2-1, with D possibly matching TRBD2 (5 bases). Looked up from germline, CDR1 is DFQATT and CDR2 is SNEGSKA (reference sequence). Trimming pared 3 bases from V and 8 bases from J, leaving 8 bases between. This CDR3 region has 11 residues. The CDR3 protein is CSASRGDEQFF. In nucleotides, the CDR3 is TGCAGTGCTAGCCGGGGTGATGAGCAGTTCTTC.

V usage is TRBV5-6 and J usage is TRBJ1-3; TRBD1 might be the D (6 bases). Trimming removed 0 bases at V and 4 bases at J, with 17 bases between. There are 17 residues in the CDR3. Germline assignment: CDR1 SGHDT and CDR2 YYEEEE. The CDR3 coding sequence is TGTGCCAGCAGCTTGGTGGGGGCCCATCCCCAGGGAAACACCATATATTTT. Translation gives CASSLVGAHPQGNTIYF.

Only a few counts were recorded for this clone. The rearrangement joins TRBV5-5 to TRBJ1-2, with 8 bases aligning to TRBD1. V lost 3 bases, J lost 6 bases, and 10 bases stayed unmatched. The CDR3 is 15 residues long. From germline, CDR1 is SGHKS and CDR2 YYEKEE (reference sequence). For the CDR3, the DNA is TGTGCCAGCAGCTCATCGACAGGGGCTGGAAATGGCTACACCTTC. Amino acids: CASSSSTGAGNGYTF.

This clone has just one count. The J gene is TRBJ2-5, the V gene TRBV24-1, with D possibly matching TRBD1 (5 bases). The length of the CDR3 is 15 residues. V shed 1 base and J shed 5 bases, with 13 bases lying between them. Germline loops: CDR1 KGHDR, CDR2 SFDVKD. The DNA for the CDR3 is TGTGCCACCAGTGATTTAATGGCAGGGCAGGAGACCCAGTACTTC. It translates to CATSDLMAGQETQYF.

This CDR3 is CASGDPSTDTQYF. The CDR3, as DNA: TGTGCCAGCGGGGACCCAAGCACAGATACGCAGTATTTT. The chain is built from TRBV10-3 and TRBJ2-3; a weak D match, TRBD2 (6 bases). CDR3 length: 13 residues. V was trimmed by 10 bases and J by 0 bases, leaving 11 bases between them. From germline, CDR1 is ENHRY and CDR2 SYGVKD.

DNA of the CDR3: TGTGCCAGCAGTGGGGCCTACGCCAAAGAGACCCAGTACTTC. This encodes CASSGAYAKETQYF. This chain uses TRBV25-1 with TRBJ2-5; no firm D call. Trimming cost V 4 bases and J 3 bases, with 12 bases left between them. This CDR3 comprises 14 residues. CDR1 is MGHDK, CDR2 SYGVNS, per germline.

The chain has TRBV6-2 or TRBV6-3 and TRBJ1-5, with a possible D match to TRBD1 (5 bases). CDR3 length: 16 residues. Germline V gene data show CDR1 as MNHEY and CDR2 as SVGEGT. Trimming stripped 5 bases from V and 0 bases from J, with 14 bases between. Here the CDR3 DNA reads TGTGCCAGCAGTCCCCAGGGTATCTTTAGCAATCAGCCCCAGCATTTT. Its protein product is CASSPQGIFSNQPQHF.